The 32 T cell receptor beta chains listed next were all sequenced from one sample in a study of technical replicates of blood from a few donors (dated by TCRdb to 2016 to 2017). Library creation used the immunoSEQ multiplex PCR assay. TCRdb carries this immuneACCESS record with in-frame sequences only. Its versions omit some clonotypes, under half of them owing to an unresolved V gene in the studies checked, with the rest unexplained. Within this sample are 81,000 or so clones, with 96% of them counted one time only. Of the sample, around 0.2% falls within the top ten clones. Sequencing was performed on T cells isolated from PBMCs. The source of these receptors is a human donor in good health.

The genes are TRBV5-1 and TRBJ2-1, with 9 bases identical to TRBD1. CDR1 and CDR2 from the germline V gene are SGHRS and YFSETQ. CDR3 length: 16 residues. V lost 4 bases to trimming and J lost 5 bases; unmatched junction nucleotides: 10. CDR3 protein: CASSLPPGQGDNEQFF. DNA of the CDR3: TGCGCCAGCAGCCTACCACCGGGACAGGGAGACAATGAGCAGTTCTTC.

V is TRBV9 and J is TRBJ2-7, with D perhaps matching TRBD2 (6 bases). The CDR3 has 12 amino acids. Germline-derived CDR1 and CDR2 are SGDLS and YYNGEE. Trimming left V 1 base short and J 6 bases short, with 8 bases between. The CDR3 reads CASSVWGGEQYF. CDR3 nucleotides: TGTGCCAGCAGCGTATGGGGAGGCGAGCAGTACTTC.

The chain combines TRBV5-4 with TRBJ2-3, with D maybe TRBD1 (5 bases). V lost 4 bases, J lost 2 bases, and 11 bases lay in between. CDR3 size: 14 residues. Germline lookup yields CDR1 SGHNT and CDR2 YYREEE (reference sequence). CDR3 sequence reads: CASSIKTDTDTQYF. CDR3 DNA sequence: TGTGCCAGCAGCATAAAGACAGACACAGATACGCAGTATTTT. Full variable domain (outside the CDR3, taken from reference TRBV5-4 and TRBJ2-3): ETGVTQSPTHLIKTRGQQVTLRCSSQSGHNTVSWYQQALGQGPQFIFQYYREEENGRGNFPPRFSGLQFPNYSSELNVNALELDDSALYLCASSIKTDTDTQYFGPGTRLTVL.

This chain links TRBV4-2 with TRBJ2-7; 7 bases map to TRBD2. The V segment lost 1 base and the J segment 0 bases; nucleotides outside the gene matches: 3. The germline V gene has CDR1 LGHNA and CDR2 YNFKEQ. The CDR3 extends over 15 amino acids. In DNA, the CDR3 is TGTGCCAGCAGCCAAGGTGGCGGGAGCTCCTACGAGCAGTACTTC. It encodes CASSQGGGSSYEQYF.

This clone was recorded only once. The rearrangement links TRBV5-1 to TRBJ2-3; the match to TRBD2 covers 8 bases. V gave up 4 bases and J gave up 1 base; unmatched junction bases: 2. This CDR3 has 14 amino acids. The germline V gene has CDR1 SGHRS and CDR2 YFSETQ. CDR3 nucleotides: TGCGCCAGCAGCCTTAGCGGGGGCACAGATACGCAGTATTTT. Translation: CASSLSGGTDTQYF.

The J gene is TRBJ1-5, the V gene TRBV16, with D tentatively TRBD1 (5 bases). The germline CDR1 and CDR2 sequences are KGHSY and FQNENV. V was cut by 2 bases and J by 13 bases, with 21 bases left in between. This CDR3 spans 15 amino acids. CDR3 protein: CASSQVQSQAGSQHF. CDR3 in DNA: TGTGCCAGCAGCCAAGTCCAATCACAGGCAGGGTCACAGCATTTT.

The genes are TRBV10-3 and TRBJ1-1; D is perhaps TRBD1 (5 bases). CDR1 ENHRY and CDR2 SYGVKD come from the germline V gene. This CDR3 is 13 amino acids long. V lost 10 bases and J lost 1, with 13 bases in between. The CDR3 sequence: CATLIRENTEAFF. The DNA for the CDR3 is TGTGCCACCCTTATCAGGGAGAACACTGAAGCTTTCTTT.

The rearrangement joins TRBV4-1 to TRBJ1-5; a possible D gene is TRBD1 (5 bases). CDR1 MGHRA and CDR2 YSYEKL come from the germline V gene. Trimming cost V 4 bases and J 0 bases, with 13 bases left between them. The CDR3 consists of 16 residues. The CDR3 sequence is CASSPGQGISNQPQHF. For the CDR3, the DNA is TGCGCCAGCAGCCCTGGGCAGGGAATTAGCAATCAGCCCCAGCATTTT.

The gene calls are TRBV7-9 and TRBJ1-1; 8 positions match TRBD1. J was trimmed by 8 bases and V by 2 bases; bases with no gene match: 4. Germline values: CDR1 SEHNR, CDR2 FQNEAQ (reference sequence). CDR3 size: 13 residues. The CDR3, as DNA: TGTGCCAGCAGCTTATCAGGGGGCGCGGAAGCTTTCTTT. Translating gives CASSLSGGAEAFF. Variable domain in full (rest from reference TRBV7-9 and TRBJ1-1): DTGVSQNPRHKITKRGQNVTFRCDPISEHNRLYWYRQTLGQGPEFLTYFQNEAQLEKSRLLSDRFSAERPKGSFSTLEIQRTEQGDSAMYLCASSLSGGAEAFFGQGTRLTVV.

The genes are TRBV9 and TRBJ1-2, with no clear D. Germline-derived CDR1 and CDR2 are SGDLS and YYNGEE. The CDR3 runs 14 residues. V gave up 0 bases and J gave up 7 bases, with 13 bases separating them. CDR3: CASSVDGGMLGYTF. DNA for the CDR3: TGTGCCAGCAGCGTAGACGGAGGAATGCTTGGCTACACCTTC.

The gene calls are TRBV6-5 and TRBJ2-5; 7 bases fit TRBD1. The V and J ends lost 0 bases and 1 base, in that order; junction bases with no gene match: 5. Germline V gene sequence: CDR1 MNHEY, CDR2 SVGAGI. The CDR3 extends over 16 amino acids. The CDR3 loop is CASSYSRGQPQETQYF. The CDR3, as DNA: TGTGCCAGCAGTTACTCCAGGGGACAGCCCCAAGAGACCCAGTACTTC.

The gene calls are TRBV5-1 and TRBJ1-1; 11 bases are shared with TRBD1. The germline gives CDR1 SGHRS, CDR2 YFSETQ. V dropped 2 bases and J dropped 5; count of bases not matched to a gene: 5. The CDR3 consists of 15 residues. CDR3 loop: CASSFGDRGGTEAFF. In DNA form, the CDR3 reads TGCGCCAGCAGCTTCGGGGACAGGGGGGGGACTGAAGCTTTCTTT.

This clone was seen once. In DNA, the CDR3 is TGCGCCAGCAGCGGCAGGTACATGAACACTGAAGCTTTCTTT. It encodes CASSGRYMNTEAFF. The chain uses TRBV5-1 and TRBJ1-1, with D hard to call. V shed 4 bases and J shed 0 bases, with 10 bases lying between them. CDR3 length equals 14 residues. Germline-derived CDR1 and CDR2 are SGHRS and YFSETQ.

This rearrangement joins TRBV4-1 to TRBJ1-2; 10 positions match TRBD1. CDR1 is MGHRA and CDR2 is YSYEKL in the germline V gene. There are 15 residues in the CDR3. J lost 8 bases, V lost 3 bases, and 9 bases had no gene match. The CDR3 sequence: CASSQEDRGARGYTF. The CDR3 DNA reads TGCGCCAGCAGCCAGGAGGACAGGGGGGCTCGCGGCTACACCTTC.

The rearrangement links TRBV7-2 to TRBJ1-5; perhaps TRBD1 as D (5 bases). This CDR3 comprises 15 residues. Germline CDR1 reads SGHTA; CDR2 reads FQGNSA. Trimming cost V 2 bases and J 1 base, with 9 bases left between them. The DNA for the CDR3 is TGTGCCAGCAGCTTAAAACAGGAGAGCAATCAGCCCCAGCATTTT. It specifies CASSLKQESNQPQHF.

This clone was seen only once. The chain couples TRBV12-1 to TRBJ2-7; no check of the table's D call, TRBD2, against the DNA was made. TRBV12-1 constitutes a pseudogene. This CDR3 comprises 17 residues. The CDR3 DNA sequence: TGTGCCAGCAGCTCCGGGACTAGCGGGAGGGCCCGCTACGAGCAGTACTTC. Translating it yields CASSSGTSGRARYEQYF.

The rearrangement links TRBV5-1 to TRBJ1-6; TRBD1 matches at 11 bases. The germline gives CDR1 SGHRS, CDR2 YFSETQ. This CDR3 region has 15 residues. The trim removed 3 bases at V and 9 bases at J, leaving 5 bases unmatched. This CDR3 is CASSSTGTGGSPLHF. DNA of the CDR3: TGCGCCAGCAGCTCGACCGGGACAGGGGGTTCACCCCTCCACTTT.

This chain connects TRBV6-1 to TRBJ1-2; 9 bases align to TRBD1. From germline, CDR1 is MNHNS and CDR2 SASEGT. The CDR3 runs 16 residues. V was clipped by 4 bases and J by 2 bases; unmatched bases: 8. CDR3 amino acids: CASSARPGQGNYGYTF. CDR3 nucleotides: TGTGCCAGCAGTGCCCGGCCGGGACAGGGAAACTATGGCTACACCTTC.

This clone was seen only once. The J gene is TRBJ2-7, the V gene TRBV27; 9 bases are shared with TRBD1. The V and J ends lost 6 bases and 3 bases, in that order; junction bases with no gene match: 9. The length of the CDR3 is 15 residues. Germline CDR1 MNHEY, CDR2 SMNVEV (reference sequence). The CDR3 loop is CASSRATGGLYEQYF. CDR3 DNA sequence: TGTGCCAGCAGCCGGGCAACAGGGGGCCTCTACGAGCAGTACTTC.

The rearrangement links TRBV5-5 to TRBJ2-5; the D gene is possibly TRBD2 (5 bases). This CDR3 is built from 15 residues. Germline CDR1 and CDR2: SGHKS and YYEKEE (reference sequence). V was cut by 1 base and J by 5 bases, with 15 bases left in between. CDR3 bases: TGTGCCAGCAGCTTGAGAGTGAGTCCGGGGGAGACCCAGTACTTC. Protein: CASSLRVSPGETQYF.

The chain is built from TRBV4-2 and TRBJ1-4, with a possible D match to TRBD1 (6 bases). Trimming removed 1 base from V and 6 bases from J, with 12 bases in between. CDR3 length: 15 amino acids. CDR1 and CDR2 from the germline V gene are LGHNA and YNFKEQ. DNA for the CDR3: TGTGCCAGCAGCCAAGCGAACAGGGTGGATGAAAAACTGTTTTTT. Protein sequence: CASSQANRVDEKLFF.

This clone is a singleton in its sample. The chain couples TRBV4-1 to TRBJ1-5; 8 bases fit TRBD1. Trimming took 0 bases from V and 5 from J; bases not matched to a gene: 3. The CDR3 runs to 15 residues. Germline V gene data show CDR1 as MGHRA and CDR2 as YSYEKL. The CDR3 is CASSQEGQAYQPQHF. CDR3 nucleotides: TGCGCCAGCAGCCAAGAGGGACAGGCCTATCAGCCCCAGCATTTT.

The genes are TRBV7-3 and TRBJ1-1; no reliable D call. Germline V CDR1 and CDR2: SGHTA, FQGTGA. The V gene lost 5 bases and the J gene lost 0 bases, with 7 bases spanning the gap. There are 13 residues in the CDR3. The CDR3 sequence: CASSPGLNTEAFF. The DNA of the CDR3 is TGTGCCAGCAGCCCCGGGTTGAACACTGAAGCTTTCTTT.

This chain joins TRBV28 and TRBJ1-5; tentative D call: TRBD1 (5 bases). V lost 10 bases and J 4 bases, leaving 8 bases between the germline ends. This CDR3 region has 11 residues. Germline V CDR1 and CDR2: MDHEN, SYDVKM. The CDR3 protein is CAIGANQPQHF. CDR3 nucleotides: TGTGCCATAGGGGCAAATCAGCCCCAGCATTTT.

The V call is TRBV9, the J call TRBJ2-7; tentatively, D is TRBD1 (5 bases). V gave up 3 bases and J gave up 7 bases, with 17 bases separating them. This CDR3 contains 14 residues. CDR1 SGDLS and CDR2 YYNGEE come from the germline V gene. The CDR3 sequence is CASSAQDGLGEQYF. The CDR3 DNA reads TGTGCCAGCAGCGCACAGGACGGATTGGGGGAGCAGTACTTC.

The chain couples TRBV27 to TRBJ1-3, with 8 bases that match TRBD1. With V trimmed by 7 bases and J by 4 bases, 12 bases remained unmatched. This CDR3 is built from 16 residues. The germline CDR1 and CDR2 sequences are MNHEY and SMNVEV (reference sequence). The CDR3 spells CASTTNRGLAGNTIYF. DNA of the CDR3: TGTGCCAGCACCACCAACAGGGGGTTAGCAGGAAACACCATATATTTT.

The chain carries TRBV6-5 and TRBJ1-2; 10 bases align to TRBD1. Germline V gives CDR1 MNHEY, CDR2 SVGAGI. CDR3 length equals 14 residues. The ends lost 2 bases at V and 5 bases at J; junction bases unmatched: 2. The CDR3 nucleotides are TGTGCCAGCAGTTACCGGGACAGGGGATATGGCTACACCTTC. This translates into CASSYRDRGYGYTF.

The V and J genes are TRBV10-3 and TRBJ1-2, with 9 bases fitting TRBD1. This CDR3 has 16 residues. CDR1 and CDR2 from the germline V gene are ENHRY and SYGVKD. The J segment lost 3 bases and the V segment lost 6 bases, leaving 11 bases of the junction unmatched. The chain's CDR3 is CAIRSQGQGIHYGYTF. The DNA of the CDR3 is TGTGCCATCAGGAGCCAGGGACAGGGAATCCACTATGGCTACACCTTC.

The V call is TRBV11-2, the J call TRBJ1-1, with a weak D call TRBD1 (5 bases). The germline CDR1 and CDR2 sequences are SGHAT and FQNNGV. The CDR3 sequence is 15 residues long. Trimming took off 1 base at V and 1 base at J, with 10 bases between the two ends. The CDR3 DNA reads TGTGCCAGCAGCTTAGTGCCAGGGCAGAACACTGAAGCTTTCTTT. As protein: CASSLVPGQNTEAFF.

In this sample, this clone turned up once. The V gene is TRBV19, the J gene TRBJ1-2, with a weak D call TRBD1 (5 bases). Per the germline V gene, CDR1 is LNHDA and CDR2 is SQIVND (reference sequence). Trimming removed 1 base from V and 4 bases from J, with 16 bases in between. This CDR3 has 16 amino acids. CDR3 coding DNA: TGTGCCAGTAGTATAGCCGCCGGGACTGACTTCTATGGCTACACCTTC. Translation: CASSIAAGTDFYGYTF.

The chain employs TRBV2 and TRBJ2-2; D remains ambiguous. Between the trimmed V and J ends, which lost 6 bases and 6 bases, there was a span of 11 bases. The CDR3 extends over 13 amino acids. Germline V gives CDR1 SNHLY, CDR2 FYNNEI. The CDR3 region is CASSSSWSGELFF. The CDR3 nucleotides are TGTGCCAGCAGCTCGAGCTGGTCCGGGGAGCTGTTTTTT.

The gene calls are TRBV18 and TRBJ2-2; D remains ambiguous. CDR1 and CDR2 from the germline V gene are KGHSH and LQKENI. The CDR3 totals 14 residues. V was shortened by 3 bases and J by 2 bases, with 7 bases between the two germline ends. CDR3 protein: CASSPPSNTGELFF. The CDR3 coding sequence is TGTGCCAGCTCACCCCCTTCTAACACCGGGGAGCTGTTTTTT. Variable domain in full (rest from reference TRBV18 and TRBJ2-2): NAGVMQNPRHLVRRRGQEARLRCSPMKGHSHVYWYRQLPEEGLKFMVYLQKENIIDESGMPKERFSAEFPKEGPSILRIQQVVRGDSAAYFCASSPPSNTGELFFGEGSRLTVL.